Shown below are 5 T cell receptor beta chains from a single sample sequenced in a study of T cell repertoires in ileal Crohn's disease. Sequencing used immunoSEQ multiplex PCR; TCRdb keeps in-frame clones, though not all of them. The sample has about 17,000 clones; 76% are singletons. Stated time point: inflamed ileum from the surgical specimen. Sequencing input: ileal tissue. These receptors were obtained from an adult with Crohn's disease.

This rearrangement joins TRBV10-1 to TRBJ2-7; D gene unclear. Trimming removed 1 base from V and 4 bases from J, with 5 bases in between. Germline lookup yields CDR1 WNHNN and CDR2 SYGVQD (reference sequence). The CDR3 length is 12 residues. CDR3 protein: CASSEFRYEQYF. The CDR3 DNA follows: TGCGCCAGCAGTGAGTTTAGGTACGAGCAGTACTTC.

The chain employs TRBV18 and TRBJ2-6; 7 bases are shared with TRBD1. J was trimmed by 4 bases and V by 2 bases; bases with no gene match: 11. The CDR3 is 18 amino acids. Germline CDR1 and CDR2: KGHSH and LQKENI. In DNA, the CDR3 is TGTGCCAGCTCACCATTGACTCCACAGGGGAGCGGGGCCAACGTCCTGACTTTC. Translating it yields CASSPLTPQGSGANVLTF.

This rearrangement joins TRBV5-1 to TRBJ2-7; D may match TRBD1 or TRBD2 (5 bases each). Looked up from germline, CDR1 is SGHRS and CDR2 is YFSETQ. Trimming removed 0 bases from V and 0 bases from J, with 13 bases in between. This CDR3 comprises 16 residues. The CDR3 is CASSLEVWGSSYEQYF. The CDR3 bases are TGCGCCAGCAGCTTGGAAGTTTGGGGGAGCTCCTACGAGCAGTACTTC.

This clone was picked up a small number of times. The chain carries TRBV18 and TRBJ1-1; no definite D call. The length of the CDR3 is 16 residues. The germline V gene encodes CDR1 KGHSH and CDR2 LQKENI. V dropped 2 bases and J dropped 7 bases, with 20 bases sitting between them. The CDR3 protein is CASSPSSARRDSEAFF. Written as DNA, the CDR3 is TGTGCCAGCTCACCAAGTTCAGCTCGGAGAGATAGTGAAGCTTTCTTT.

This clone was seen just once. This chain joins TRBV21-1 and TRBJ2-5; the table names TRBD2, a call not compared with the DNA. TRBV21-1 is a known pseudogene. This CDR3 region has 16 residues. CDR3 region: CASRQRGEYDKETQYF. CDR3 coding DNA: TGTGCCAGCAGGCAACGAGGAGAGTACGATAAAGAGACCCAGTACTTC.